This record looks at one TCR beta chain sequence and its context. Antigen: not known. UMI-tagged TRB cDNA libraries were built via 5' RACE. TCRdb re-called the 5' RACE reads; one entry per CDR3 protein, DNA not given. The sample includes 90,000 to 150,000 distinct CDR3 sequences. The source of the sample is a study of CXCR3-negative and CXCR3-positive naive CD8 T cells. Turning to the study itself: Per library, roughly 1.5 +/- 0.3 million reads; approximately 150 million TRB reads overall. Whole-study results and caveats: Comparison of naive CXCR3-negative and CXCR3-positive cells revealed similar TRBV-TRBJ usage, while memory cells differed. More hydrophobic TRB CDR3s were found in CXCR3-positive naive cells than in CXCR3-negative naive cells.

This CDR3 is built from 14 residues. CDR1 and CDR2 from the germline V gene are MGHRA and YSYEKL. The source of this sequence is a human donor in good health. Some clones in this sample may be carry-over from other donors' samples. The sample consisted of naive CXCR3+ CD8+ T cells from blood. Subset of the sample: CD45RO-CCR7+CD27+CD95- naive CD8+ T cells expressing CXCR3 (TNR3+). V and J are TRBV4-1 and TRBJ2-1; as DNA is missing, the TRBD2 call by TCRdb cannot be tested. The CDR3 loop reads CASSQGVGGNEQFF.